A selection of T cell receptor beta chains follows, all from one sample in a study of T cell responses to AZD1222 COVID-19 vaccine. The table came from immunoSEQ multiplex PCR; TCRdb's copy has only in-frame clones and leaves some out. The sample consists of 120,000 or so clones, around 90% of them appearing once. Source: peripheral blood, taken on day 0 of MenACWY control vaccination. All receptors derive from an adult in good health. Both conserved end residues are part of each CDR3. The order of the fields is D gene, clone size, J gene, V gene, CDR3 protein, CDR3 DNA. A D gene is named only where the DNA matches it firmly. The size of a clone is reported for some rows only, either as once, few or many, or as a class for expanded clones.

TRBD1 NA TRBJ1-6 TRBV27 CASSGTGGSYNSPLHF TGTGCCAGCAGCGGGACAGGAGGCTCCTATAATTCACCCCTCCACTTT
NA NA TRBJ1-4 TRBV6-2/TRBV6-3 CASSPTAATNEKLFF TGTGCCAGCAGCCCGACAGCCGCAACTAATGAAAAACTGTTTTTT
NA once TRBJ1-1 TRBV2 CASSNRSPLNTEAFF TGTGCCAGCTCAAACAGGTCCCCTTTGAACACTGAAGCTTTCTTT
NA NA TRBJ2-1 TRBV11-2 CASSSKTRTYNEQFF TGTGCCAGCAGCTCCAAGACTAGGACATACAATGAGCAGTTCTTC
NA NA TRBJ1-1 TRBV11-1 CASSLAEGGDISEAFF TGTGCCAGCAGCTTAGCGGAGGGGGGGGATATCTCTGAAGCTTTCTTT
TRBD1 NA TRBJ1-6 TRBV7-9 CASSSQGTGVSSPLHF TGTGCCAGCAGCTCACAGGGGACAGGGGTTTCCTCACCCCTCCACTTT
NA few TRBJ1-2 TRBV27 CASSRRDHYGYTF TGTGCCAGCAGTAGAAGGGATCACTATGGCTACACCTTC
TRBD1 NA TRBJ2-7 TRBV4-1 CASSQAGTGVYEQYF TGCGCCAGCAGCCAAGCCGGGACAGGAGTCTACGAGCAGTACTTC
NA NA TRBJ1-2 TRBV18 CASSPPRDRYYGYTF TGTGCCAGCTCACCACCGAGGGATCGTTATTATGGCTACACCTTC
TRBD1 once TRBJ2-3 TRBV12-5 CASGPGQLGPDTQYF TGTGCTAGTGGTCCGGGACAGCTGGGACCAGATACGCAGTATTTT
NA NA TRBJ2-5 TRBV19 CASSHRGASRETQYF TGTGCCAGTAGTCATCGGGGGGCTAGTAGGGAGACCCAGTACTTC